This T cell receptor beta chain came from a study of T cells in Graves' hyperthyroidism and ophthalmopathy. General study findings and limits: Blood samples included most of the expanded thyroid clonotypes exceeding 0.001. Median prediction lead before ophthalmopathy onset was 5 to 7.5 months with the model.

This clonotype was counted ten times or more. The target antigen is unknown. The hyperthyroidism was newly diagnosed and had lasted under 2 months; the patients were aged 18 to 65. Exclusion of patients followed from uncontrolled infection, other autoimmune disease, pregnancy or lactation. Per the germline V gene, CDR1 is SGHDN and CDR2 is FVKESK. The CDR3 runs to 11 residues. V was trimmed by 4 bases and J by 12 bases, leaving 12 bases between them. Amplification yielded TCR beta CDR3 regions, with RNA transcripts as the source. The HTBI primer set served for first-round RT-PCR of the TCR CDR3. In TCRdb, the multiplex PCR reads were re-called with MiXCR into one record per CDR3 protein. This table has 80,000 to 100,000 distinct CDR3 sequences, approximately 40% appearing once.

The clonotype originates from a woman aged 30 to 39 with Graves' hyperthyroidism. Input material: peripheral blood or thyroid tissue (not recorded which). V usage is TRBV14 and J usage is TRBJ2-5; TRBD2 might be the D (6 bases). CDR3 in amino acids: CASSLGLFKYF. The CDR3 coding sequence is TGTGCCAGCAGCCTGGGACTGTTCAAGTACTTC.